This is a list of T cell receptor beta chains from one sample in a study of control samples from healthy donors and cancer patients. Profiled with immunoSEQ multiplex PCR; TCRdb holds only in-frame clones, not every one. This table has roughly 80,000 clones, around nine tenths appearing once. Source material: PBMCs. These receptors all stem from a woman aged 55-69 years with head and neck cancer. Each CDR3 is given with its conserved first and last residue.

CASTLGTGNEKLFF,TRBJ1-4,TRBV7-9,14
CASSLGRDRRTDTQYF,TRBJ2-3,TRBV7-3,16
CASIPQGYSNQPQHF,TRBJ1-5,TRBV6-5,15
CASSSASGRETQYF,TRBJ2-5,TRBV19,14
CASSRTSAGELFF,TRBJ2-2,TRBV4-2,13
CASSLDVRRAFF,TRBJ1-1,TRBV12-3/TRBV12-4,12
CAWSSRSVQETQYF,TRBJ2-5,TRBV30,14
CASSAPGSGAATLHF,TRBJ1-6,TRBV6-6,15
CASSQVLGLAGGGDTGELFF,TRBJ2-2,TRBV4-3,20
CASSYRLADNEQFF,TRBJ2-1,TRBV19,14
CASSWIGTGELFF,TRBJ2-2,TRBV2,13
CASSQVDVGNIQYF,TRBJ2-4,TRBV4-1,14
CASRTEGANQPQHF,TRBJ1-5,TRBV28,14
CASSQDLQGNTIYF,TRBJ1-3,TRBV14,14
CASSIRGWGGRPEAFF,TRBJ1-1,TRBV19,16
CASSLDRASARDTQYF,TRBJ2-3,TRBV7-2,16
CASSRRGTSGGTDTQYF,TRBJ2-3,TRBV13,17
CASSEIARPGQGLQPQHF,TRBJ1-5,TRBV2,18
CASRPAGARTGGYTF,TRBJ1-2,TRBV19,15
CASSLERTNYGYTF,TRBJ1-2,TRBV5-1,14
CASREPRSSYNEQFF,TRBJ2-1,TRBV19,15
CASSQVITGPEQYF,TRBJ2-7,TRBV4-3,14
CASSLQDSGTYEQYF,TRBJ2-7,TRBV7-6,15
CASSGVIPGAFF,TRBJ1-1,TRBV2,12
CAIRGQGSNTEAFF,TRBJ1-1,TRBV10-3,14
CASSSGGGGYQPQHF,TRBJ1-5,TRBV6-2/TRBV6-3,15
CASSLGGGRELFF,TRBJ2-2,TRBV12-3/TRBV12-4,13
CASSPYSRGGNQPQHF,TRBJ1-5,TRBV3-1/TRBV3-2,16
CASSPRGNYNEQFF,TRBJ2-1,TRBV6-5,14
CASSQGTSGRRFEQFF,TRBJ2-1,TRBV14,16
CASSLFTGMNTGELFF,TRBJ2-2,TRBV27,16
CSVGGRGGGSSYEQYF,TRBJ2-7,TRBV29-1,16
CASSFPGAKNIQYF,TRBJ2-4,TRBV11-1,14
CASSPSDGQETQYF,TRBJ2-5,TRBV18,14
CASSIDRGGELFF,TRBJ2-2,TRBV19,13
CASSFTGANEKLFF,TRBJ1-4,TRBV5-4,14
CAVTGSYGYTF,TRBJ1-2,TRBV10-2,11
CASSLLGPGGEKLFF,TRBJ1-4,TRBV5-1,15
CASSLQPYEQYF,TRBJ2-7,TRBV7-9,12
CASSQTSGRETQYF,TRBJ2-5,TRBV14,14
CASSDPTGTQEYF,TRBJ2-7,TRBV25-1,13
CASKGAYSGNTIYF,TRBJ1-3,TRBV7-2,14
CATRGQGSTGELFF,TRBJ2-2,TRBV24-1,14
CASRPGQGFYEQYF,TRBJ2-7,TRBV3-1/TRBV3-2,14
CASSFLGVGGDTQYF,TRBJ2-3,TRBV27,15
CASSPDSSYNEQFF,TRBJ2-1,TRBV5-1,14
CASSSYGGYTF,TRBJ1-2,TRBV6-6,11
CASSYGRSDTQYF,TRBJ2-3,TRBV19,13
CASSYYRGLYEQYF,TRBJ2-7,TRBV6-5,14
CASSSLRDRGRAYNEQFF,TRBJ2-1,TRBV7-9,18
CSVEAGASGELFF,TRBJ2-2,TRBV29-1,13
CASSLTQGYEQYF,TRBJ2-7,TRBV3-1/TRBV3-2,13
CASSRDGSHEQFF,TRBJ2-1,TRBV5-4,13